The next 21 T cell receptor beta chains were all read from a single sample in a study of T cell repertoires in aging, cancer and after chemotherapy. The template was genomic DNA from peripheral blood, not RNA. A mixed TRB-A/B primer pool amplified rearranged TRB by multiplex touch-down PCR. TCRdb reprocessed the multiplex PCR reads with MiXCR, giving one entry per CDR3 protein. The sample has roughly 12,000 distinct CDR3 sequences, approximately 34% seen once. Sequencing input: blood. Every receptor here comes from a human donor in good health. The donor label of this sample is uncertain.

Relative to its sample, this clonotype is medium-sized (0.01 to 0.1%). The rearrangement uses TRBV19 and TRBJ2-2; the match to TRBD1 covers 8 bases. The CDR3 has 15 amino acids. Germline V gene sequence: CDR1 LNHDA, CDR2 SQIVND (reference sequence). V was clipped by 3 bases and J by 5 bases; unmatched bases: 5. The chain's CDR3 is CASSMSGGITGELFF. CDR3 DNA: TGTGCCAGTAGTATGTCAGGGGGCATAACCGGGGAGCTGTTTTTT.

By sample share, this clonotype is medium-sized. The genes are TRBV6-5 and TRBJ2-3; D remains unclear. The CDR3 is 12 amino acids. Germline CDR1 and CDR2: MNHEY and SVGAGI. Trimming removed 2 bases at V and 8 bases at J, with 8 bases between. For the CDR3, the DNA is TGTGCCAGCAGTTACGGTGTAGGTACGCAGTATTTT. It yields the protein CASSYGVGTQYF.

This clonotype is labeled medium-sized. The chain links TRBV19 to TRBJ2-7, with 9 bases aligning to TRBD2. Per germline, CDR1 LNHDA and CDR2 SQIVND (reference sequence). The CDR3 covers 15 residues. With V trimmed by 5 bases and J by 4 bases, 9 bases remained unmatched. The CDR3: CASSDLLAGRYEQYF. Here the CDR3 DNA reads TGTGCCAGTAGTGACTTGCTAGCGGGAAGATACGAGCAGTACTTC.

The chain carries TRBV12-3 or TRBV12-4 and TRBJ2-2; D call uncertain. The CDR3 extends over 11 amino acids. V was shortened by 8 bases and J by 6 bases, with 7 bases between the two germline ends. The CDR3, as DNA: TGTGCCAGCCTAATTGCCGGGGAGCTGTTTTTT. Residues: CASLIAGELFF.

In its sample, this clonotype ranks as medium-sized. The chain has TRBV11-3 and TRBJ2-5; D gene uncertain. CDR1 and CDR2 (germline): SGHNT, YENEEA. This CDR3 has 14 residues. V lost 2 bases and J 5 bases, leaving 12 bases between the germline ends. CDR3 coding DNA: TGTGCCAGCAGCTTAAACCCCTTAGGGGAGACCCAGTACTTC. It translates to CASSLNPLGETQYF. Full variable domain (outside the CDR3, taken from reference TRBV11-3 and TRBJ2-5): EAGVVQSPRYKIIEKKQPVAFWCNPISGHNTLYWYLQNLGQGPELLIRYENEEAVDDSQLPKDRFSAERLKGVDSTLKIQPAELGDSAVYLCASSLNPLGETQYFGPGTRLLVL.

Only a few counts were recorded for this clonotype. V usage is TRBV15 and J usage is TRBJ2-7; D gene unclear. This CDR3 comprises 13 residues. The V gene's germline CDR1 is LNHNV and CDR2 YYDKDF (reference sequence). Deletions cut 2 bases from V and 3 bases from J, with 8 bases between. CDR3 sequence reads: CATSRNSGYEQYF. The CDR3 coding sequence is TGTGCCACCAGCAGAAACTCTGGCTACGAGCAGTACTTC.

This clonotype was recorded only once. This sequence joins TRBV27 and TRBJ1-4; TRBD1 matches 10 bases. Germline CDR1 and CDR2: MNHEY and SMNVEV (reference sequence). The CDR3 is 18 residues long. J lost 8 bases, V lost 4 bases, and 16 bases had no gene match. CDR3 sequence (DNA): TGTGCCAGCAGTTCCCGGGACAGGGGAATCTTGGGCTGGGAAAAACTGTTTTTT. Translation gives CASSSRDRGILGWEKLFF.

This clonotype has only one observation. This chain connects TRBV18 to TRBJ1-1; D remains unclear. Germline V gene lookup returns CDR1 KGHSH and CDR2 LQKENI. Deletions cut 2 bases from V and 6 bases from J, with 10 bases between. This CDR3 is built from 13 residues. This CDR3 is CASSPSLGSEAFF. The CDR3 DNA reads as TGTGCCAGCTCACCATCCCTGGGCTCTGAAGCTTTCTTT.

J is TRBJ2-3 and V is TRBV7-2; the match to TRBD2 covers 16 bases. Germline V CDR1 and CDR2: SGHTA, FQGNSA. V dropped 3 bases and J dropped 6; count of bases not matched to a gene: 3. This CDR3 comprises 16 residues. The CDR3 region has the DNA TGTGCCAGCAGCTTGGGACTAGCGGGGGGGATGGATACGCAGTATTTT. It is translated as CASSLGLAGGMDTQYF. The variable domain in full, with the rest retrieved from reference TRBV7-2 and TRBJ2-3, is GAGVSQSPSNKVTEKGKDVELRCDPISGHTALYWYRQSLGQGLEFLIYFQGNSAPDKSGLPSDRFSAERTGGSVSTLTIQRTQQEDSAVYLCASSLGLAGGMDTQYFGPGTRLTVL.

J is TRBJ2-2 and V is TRBV24-1; the D gene is possibly TRBD1 (6 bases). Trimming stripped 7 bases from V and 6 bases from J, with 14 bases between. Germline-derived CDR1 and CDR2 are KGHDR and SFDVKD. The CDR3 has 14 residues. CDR3 DNA sequence: TGTGCCACCAGGCCAGGGGTCATGGCCGGGGAGCTGTTTTTT. It translates to CATRPGVMAGELFF.

This chain joins TRBV6-2 or TRBV6-3 and TRBJ2-5; TRBD1 might be the D (6 bases). The CDR3 totals 13 residues. Germline V gives CDR1 MNHEY, CDR2 SVGEGT. The germline V and J ends were trimmed by 8 bases and 2 bases, with 12 bases remaining between them. CDR3 sequence: CASAGDQQETQYF. For the CDR3, the DNA is TGTGCCAGCGCAGGGGACCAGCAAGAGACCCAGTACTTC.

As concerns this clonotype: The junction differs from germline at one of its ends, possibly a read error. This chain links TRBV29-1 with TRBJ2-7; the D gene is possibly TRBD1 (7 bases). Germline lookup yields CDR1 SQVTM and CDR2 ANQGSEA. CDR3 size: 15 residues. The CDR3 bases are TGCAGCGCTGAAGACAGGCAGGGGGGTTTTTACGAGCAGTACTTC. Translation: CSAEDRQGGFYEQYF.

This sequence joins TRBV7-9 and TRBJ2-7; no definite D call. Deletions cut 5 bases from V and 2 bases from J, with 13 bases between. This CDR3 spans 14 amino acids. Germline V gives CDR1 SEHNR, CDR2 FQNEAQ (reference sequence). The CDR3: CASSQGLGTYEQYF. As DNA, the CDR3 is TGTGCCAGCAGCCAAGGGTTGGGGACCTACGAGCAGTACTTC.

The V gene is TRBV27, the J gene TRBJ2-7; D perhaps matches TRBD2 (5 bases). The V and J ends lost 10 bases and 5 bases respectively, with 15 bases between them. Germline loops: CDR1 MNHEY, CDR2 SMNVEV (reference sequence). This CDR3 has 12 amino acids. The CDR3 is CATTSGVNEQYF. The CDR3 DNA sequence: TGTGCCACCACCAGCGGAGTCAACGAGCAGTACTTC.

The chain links TRBV6-5 to TRBJ1-6; no clear D gene. Trimming took off 2 bases at V and 5 bases at J, with 4 bases between the two ends. From germline, CDR1 is MNHEY and CDR2 SVGAGI. This CDR3 has 13 amino acids. CDR3 sequence: CASSYRDNSPLHF. CDR3 DNA: TGTGCCAGCAGTTACAGGGATAATTCACCCCTCCACTTT.

By its share, this clonotype is medium-sized. This rearrangement joins TRBV19 to TRBJ2-2, with D possibly called TRBD1 or TRBD2 (5 bases each). The V end lost 6 bases, the J end lost 1 base, and 12 bases lay between the germline ends. Germline V lookup: CDR1 LNHDA, CDR2 SQIVND (reference sequence). This CDR3 is 15 amino acids long. Here the CDR3 DNA reads TGTGCCAGTAGCCACCCGGGACGGAACACCGGGGAGCTGTTTTTT. This gives the protein CASSHPGRNTGELFF.

The table lists this clonotype with a few counts. The CDR3 DNA reads as TGTGCCAGCAGCTTGAGGGACAGTTATCAGCCCCAGCATTTT. It specifies CASSLRDSYQPQHF. The rearrangement joins TRBV5-5 to TRBJ1-5, with 7 bases matching TRBD1. Germline V CDR1 and CDR2: SGHKS, YYEKEE (reference sequence). With V trimmed by 1 base and J by 5 bases, 3 bases remained unmatched. This CDR3 has 14 amino acids.

The CDR3 region is CASSTGPGWGTDTQYF. The DNA for the CDR3 is TGTGCCAGCAGCACCGGTCCTGGATGGGGCACAGATACGCAGTATTTT. The chain links TRBV7-2 to TRBJ2-3; no reliable D call. Germline CDR1 SGHTA, CDR2 FQGNSA. Trimming pared 5 bases from V and 1 base from J, leaving 16 bases between. The CDR3 sequence is 16 residues long.

The chain employs TRBV30 and TRBJ2-7; 10 bases are a match to TRBD1. The CDR3 totals 14 residues. The junction had 4 bases not matched to a gene; V was cut back by 1 base and J by 4 bases. From germline, CDR1 is GTSNPN and CDR2 SVGIG (reference sequence). CDR3 region: CAWSGGTGVYEQYF. The CDR3 DNA is TGTGCCTGGAGTGGGGGGACAGGGGTTTACGAGCAGTACTTC.

This clonotype was seen a few times. The chain couples TRBV6-1 to TRBJ2-1; D remains ambiguous. The CDR3 loop spans 13 amino acids. Germline CDR1 MNHNS, CDR2 SASEGT. V gave up 2 bases and J gave up 9 bases, with 11 bases separating them. CDR3 region: CASSELSVGEQFF. In DNA, the CDR3 is TGTGCCAGCAGTGAATTAAGCGTCGGTGAGCAGTTCTTC.

Relative to its sample, this clonotype is medium-sized. The V gene is TRBV29-1, the J gene TRBJ2-3; 9 bases are a match to TRBD2. There are 14 residues in the CDR3. Germline CDR1 SQVTM, CDR2 ANQGSEA. Trimming at V came to 3 bases and at J to 6 bases, leaving 7 bases not matched to a gene. The CDR3 region is CSVDKASGADTQYF. CDR3 sequence (DNA): TGCAGCGTTGATAAGGCTAGCGGGGCGGATACGCAGTATTTT.